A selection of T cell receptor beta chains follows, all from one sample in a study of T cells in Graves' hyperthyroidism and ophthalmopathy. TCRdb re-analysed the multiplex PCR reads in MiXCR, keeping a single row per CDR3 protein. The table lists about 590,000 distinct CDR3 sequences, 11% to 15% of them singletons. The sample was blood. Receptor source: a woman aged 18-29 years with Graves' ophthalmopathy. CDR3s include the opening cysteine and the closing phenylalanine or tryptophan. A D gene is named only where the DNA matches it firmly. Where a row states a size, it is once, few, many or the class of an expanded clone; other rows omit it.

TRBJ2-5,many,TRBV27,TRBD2,CASSLFLAGVQETQYF,TGTGCCAGCAGTTTATTTCTCGCGGGAGTTCAAGAGACCCAGTACTTC
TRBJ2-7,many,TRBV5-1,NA,CASSSDGRSSYEQYF,TGCGCCAGCAGCTCCGACGGTAGGAGCTCCTACGAGCAGTACTTC
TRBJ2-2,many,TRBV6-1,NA,CASRRGTGLPGELFF,TGTGCCAGCAGGAGAGGGACTGGCCTCCCCGGGGAGCTGTTTTTT
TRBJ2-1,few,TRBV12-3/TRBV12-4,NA,CASSRRTVPYNEQFF,TGTGCCAGCAGTCGACGGACTGTCCCGTACAATGAGCAGTTCTTC
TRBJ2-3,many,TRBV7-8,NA,CASSLLGPGDTQYF,TGTGCCAGCAGCTTACTCGGACCTGGAGATACGCAGTATTTT
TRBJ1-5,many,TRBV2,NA,CASRAGAGNQPQHF,TGTGCCAGCAGGGCGGGAGCTGGTAATCAGCCCCAGCATTTT
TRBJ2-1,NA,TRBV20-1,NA,CSAPQRGAPYDEQFF,TGCAGTGCCCCTCAGAGGGGAGCTCCCTACGATGAGCAGTTCTTC
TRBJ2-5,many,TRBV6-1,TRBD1,CASSEDRGRRETQYF,TGTGCCAGCAGTGAAGACAGGGGGCGCAGGGAGACCCAGTACTTC
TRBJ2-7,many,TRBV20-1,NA,CSVRVGSGRRYEQYF,TGCAGTGTCAGGGTGGGATCAGGGAGGAGGTACGAGCAGTACTTC
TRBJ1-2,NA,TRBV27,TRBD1,CASSLATGANYGYTF,TGTGCCAGCAGTTTGGCGACAGGGGCTAACTATGGCTACACCTTC
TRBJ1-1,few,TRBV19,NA,CASSPSNRVILLMNTEAFF,TGTGCCAGTAGTCCCAGCAACAGGGTTATCCTTTTGATGAACACTGAAGCTTTCTTT
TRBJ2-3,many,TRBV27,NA,CASSFYSTDTQYF,TGTGCCAGCAGTTTCTACAGCACAGATACGCAGTATTTT
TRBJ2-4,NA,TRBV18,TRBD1,CASSHSGTGVDIQYF,TGTGCCAGCTCACACTCCGGGACAGGGGTTGACATTCAGTACTTC
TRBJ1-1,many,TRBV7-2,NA,CASSLLRGPSMNTEAFF,TGTGCCAGCAGCTTATTACGGGGGCCGAGCATGAACACTGAAGCTTTCTTT
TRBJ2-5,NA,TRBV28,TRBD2,CASGKPGLAEETQYF,TGTGCCAGCGGAAAACCGGGACTAGCGGAAGAGACCCAGTACTTC